This T cell receptor beta chain emerged from a study of T cells in Graves' hyperthyroidism and ophthalmopathy. Study-wide points: Most thyroid-expanded clonotypes above 0.001 were also found in blood.

Amplified TCR beta CDR3 regions derived from RNA transcripts. The HTBI primer set drove a first-round RT-PCR of the TCR CDR3. TCRdb redid the calling of the multiplex PCR reads with MiXCR, one entry per CDR3 protein. The sample gives some 690,000 distinct CDR3 sequences, approximately 15% of which show up once; 15% to 19% is in the top ten. V shed 4 bases, J shed 5 bases, and the junction held 10 bases outside the gene matches. The CDR3 has 15 residues. This clonotype was counted many times. Antigen: not known. The gene calls are TRBV12-3 or TRBV12-4 and TRBJ1-1; 7 bases align to TRBD1. The sequence derives from a man between 45 and 60 years old with Graves' hyperthyroidism. Specimen: blood. The chain's CDR3 is CASSSVGGAGTEAFF. CDR3 DNA: TGTGCCAGCAGTTCAGTAGGGGGCGCGGGGACTGAAGCTTTCTTT.